A selection of T cell receptor beta chains follows, all from one sample in a study of regulatory T cells in long-lasting Graves disease. One entry per CDR3 protein, called by TCRdb with MiXCR from the multiplex PCR reads. The data show around 360,000 distinct CDR3 sequences, with about a sixth seen just once and 20% held by the top ten. Separately, the same data were catalogued under a study of T cells in Graves' hyperthyroidism and ophthalmopathy.

Here the sequenced sample was peripheral blood mononuclear cells (PBMCs), taken at new diagnosis, from a patient treated with antithyroid drugs. Source of these receptors: a woman between 18 and 30 years old with Graves disease. CDR3s include the opening cysteine and the closing phenylalanine or tryptophan. The D gene is left open where the match is weak. Expanded clones are given a class, and other clones once, few, many or no size at all.

j_call v_call d_call clone_size cdr3_aa cdr3_nt
TRBJ2-4 TRBV12-5 . once CASASRKVHIQYF TGTGCTAGTGCCTCTAGGAAGGTGCACATTCAGTACTTC
TRBJ1-6 TRBV28 . many CASRDPGLNSPLHF TGTGCCAGCAGAGACCCGGGACTGAATTCACCCCTCCACTTT
TRBJ2-2 TRBV29-1 . many CSVDRGNTGELFF TGCAGCGTTGACAGGGGCAACACCGGGGAGCTGTTTTTT
TRBJ2-7 TRBV10-2 TRBD1 . CASSSAGTGGGQYF TGCGCCAGCAGTTCCGCCGGGACAGGGGGCGGGCAGTACTTC
TRBJ2-7 TRBV6-2/TRBV6-3 TRBD2 many CASSFLTSSSYEQYF TGTGCCAGCAGTTTCCTGACTAGCTCGTCCTACGAGCAGTACTTC
TRBJ2-7 TRBV7-9 . many CASSLGAEQYF TGTGCCAGCAGCTTAGGGGCCGAGCAGTACTTC
TRBJ2-1 TRBV5-4 . few CASSQSWGSSNEQFF TGTGCCAGCAGCCAGTCCTGGGGAAGCAGCAATGAGCAGTTCTTC
TRBJ2-7 TRBV7-9 TRBD1 many CASSGTGGLGEQYF TGTGCCAGCAGCGGGACAGGGGGCTTGGGCGAGCAGTACTTC
TRBJ2-7 TRBV12-3/TRBV12-4 . many CASSKTGSYEQYF TGTGCCAGCAGTAAAACCGGATCCTACGAGCAGTACTTC
TRBJ1-5 TRBV28 . many CASSLPDTSISPQHF TGTGCCAGCAGCCTCCCGGACACCTCTATATCGCCCCAGCATTTT
TRBJ2-3 TRBV20-1 . many CSARDLLGGYGTDTQYF TGCAGTGCTAGAGATCTCTTAGGGGGGTATGGCACAGATACGCAGTATTTT
TRBJ2-1 TRBV20-1 TRBD2 many CSARDTSGGASYNEQFF TGCAGTGCTAGAGATACTAGCGGGGGGGCGAGCTACAATGAGCAGTTCTTC
TRBJ2-5 TRBV10-3 . few CAISGSVMAKETQYF TGTGCCATCAGTGGTTCGGTAATGGCTAAAGAGACCCAGTACTTC
TRBJ2-5 TRBV12-3/TRBV12-4 . many CASSTTLAFLETQYF TGTGCCAGCAGTACCACTCTAGCGTTTCTAGAGACCCAGTACTTC
TRBJ1-2 TRBV7-8 . many CASSPRGVARGYGYTF TGTGCCAGCAGCCCGCGCGGGGTTGCCCGCGGATATGGCTACACCTTC
TRBJ1-2 TRBV28 . many CASSFPLGGIYGYTF TGTGCCAGCAGTTTCCCCTTGGGAGGTATCTATGGCTACACCTTC
TRBJ2-2 TRBV20-1 TRBD2 many CSARRLAGEFGGELFF TGCAGTGCTAGGAGGCTAGCGGGAGAGTTTGGCGGGGAGCTGTTTTTT
TRBJ2-7 TRBV28 TRBD2 many CASSSRLASEQYF TGTGCCAGCAGCTCCCGACTAGCTTCCGAGCAGTACTTC
TRBJ2-5 TRBV6-4 . . CASSQGPPRETQYF TGTGCCAGCAGCCAAGGCCCTCCACGGGAGACCCAGTACTTC
TRBJ2-1 TRBV6-2/TRBV6-3 . many CASSYLDIESPFEQFF TGTGCCAGCAGTTACCTAGACATCGAATCCCCCTTTGAGCAGTTCTTC
TRBJ2-1 TRBV6-5 TRBD2 many CASSYGTSDTEQFF TGTGCCAGCAGTTACGGGACTAGCGACACTGAGCAGTTCTTC
TRBJ2-7 TRBV19 . . CASSDGVVYEQYF TGTGCCAGTAGCGACGGGGTGGTCTACGAGCAGTACTTC
TRBJ2-2 TRBV4-1 TRBD2 many CASSQGLAGVWELFF TGCGCCAGCAGCCAGGGACTAGCGGGAGTTTGGGAGCTGTTTTTT
TRBJ2-1 TRBV2 TRBD1 many CASSPLGTGGYEQFF TGTGCCAGCAGTCCGCTGGGGACAGGTGGTTATGAGCAGTTCTTC
TRBJ2-5 TRBV20-1 . many CSARVAGQRETQYF TGCAGTGCTAGAGTGGCAGGGCAAAGGGAGACCCAGTACTTC
TRBJ2-3 TRBV7-9 TRBD1 . CASSSAVRTGPVQGTQYF TGTGCCAGCAGCTCCGCCGTGAGGACAGGGCCAGTTCAGGGTACGCAGTATTTT
TRBJ1-5 TRBV29-1 . many CSVGGLNQPQHF TGCAGCGTTGGGGGTCTCAATCAGCCCCAGCATTTT
TRBJ2-7 TRBV7-2 . . CASRGMTWGVDEQYF TGTGCCAGCAGGGGAATGACCTGGGGAGTCGACGAGCAGTACTTC
TRBJ1-5 TRBV9 . few CASSVVGDSNQPQHF TGTGCCAGCAGCGTAGTTGGGGATAGCAATCAGCCCCAGCATTTT